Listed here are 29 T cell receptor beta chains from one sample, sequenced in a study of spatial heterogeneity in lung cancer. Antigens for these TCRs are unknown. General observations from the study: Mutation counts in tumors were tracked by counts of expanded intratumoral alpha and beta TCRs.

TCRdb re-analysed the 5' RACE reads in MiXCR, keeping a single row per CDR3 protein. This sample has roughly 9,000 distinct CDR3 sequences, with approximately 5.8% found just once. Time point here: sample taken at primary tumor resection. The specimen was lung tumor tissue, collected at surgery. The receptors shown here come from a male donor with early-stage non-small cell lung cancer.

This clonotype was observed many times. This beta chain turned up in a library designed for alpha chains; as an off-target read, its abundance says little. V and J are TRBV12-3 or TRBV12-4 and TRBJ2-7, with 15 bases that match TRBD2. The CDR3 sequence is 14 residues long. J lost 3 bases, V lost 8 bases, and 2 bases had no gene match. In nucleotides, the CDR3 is TGTGCCAGCGGACTAGCGGGAGGGAACTACGAGCAGTACTTC. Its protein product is CASGLAGGNYEQYF.

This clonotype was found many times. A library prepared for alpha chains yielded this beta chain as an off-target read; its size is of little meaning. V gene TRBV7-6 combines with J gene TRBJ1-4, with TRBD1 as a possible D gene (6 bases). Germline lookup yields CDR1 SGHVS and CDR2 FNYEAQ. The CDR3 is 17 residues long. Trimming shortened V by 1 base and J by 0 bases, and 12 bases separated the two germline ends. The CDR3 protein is CASSLVGQPATNEKLFF. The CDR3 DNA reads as TGTGCCAGCAGCTTAGTCGGACAGCCGGCAACTAATGAAAAACTGTTTTTT.

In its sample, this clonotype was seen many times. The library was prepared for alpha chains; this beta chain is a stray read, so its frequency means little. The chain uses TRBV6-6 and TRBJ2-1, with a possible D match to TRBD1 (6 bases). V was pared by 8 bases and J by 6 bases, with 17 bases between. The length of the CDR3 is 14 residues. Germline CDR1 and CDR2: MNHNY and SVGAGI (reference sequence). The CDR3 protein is CASGELDRFNEQFF. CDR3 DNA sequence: TGTGCCAGCGGAGAACTGGACAGATTCAATGAGCAGTTCTTC.

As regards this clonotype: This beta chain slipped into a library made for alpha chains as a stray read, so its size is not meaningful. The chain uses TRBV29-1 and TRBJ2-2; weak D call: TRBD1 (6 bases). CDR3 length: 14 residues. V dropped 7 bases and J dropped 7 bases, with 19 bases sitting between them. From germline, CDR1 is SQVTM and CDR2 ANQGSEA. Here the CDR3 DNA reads TGCAGCGCCCGATGGACAGAACCTCACGGGGAGCTGTTTTTT. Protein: CSARWTEPHGELFF.

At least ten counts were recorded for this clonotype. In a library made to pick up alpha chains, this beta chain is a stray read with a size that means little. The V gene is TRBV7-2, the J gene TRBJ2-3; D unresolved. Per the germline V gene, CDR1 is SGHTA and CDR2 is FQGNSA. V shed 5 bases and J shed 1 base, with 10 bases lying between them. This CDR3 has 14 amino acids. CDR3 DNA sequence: TGTGCCAGCAGCCGAGACGGACGCACAGATACGCAGTATTTT. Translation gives CASSRDGRTDTQYF.

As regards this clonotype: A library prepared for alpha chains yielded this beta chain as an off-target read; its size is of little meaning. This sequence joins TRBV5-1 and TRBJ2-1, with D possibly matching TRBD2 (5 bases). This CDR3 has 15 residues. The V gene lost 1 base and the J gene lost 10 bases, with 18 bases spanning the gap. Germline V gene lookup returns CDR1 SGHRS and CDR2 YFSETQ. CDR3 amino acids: CASSLQPGKDREQFF. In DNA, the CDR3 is TGCGCCAGCAGCTTGCAACCCGGGAAAGATCGGGAGCAGTTCTTC.

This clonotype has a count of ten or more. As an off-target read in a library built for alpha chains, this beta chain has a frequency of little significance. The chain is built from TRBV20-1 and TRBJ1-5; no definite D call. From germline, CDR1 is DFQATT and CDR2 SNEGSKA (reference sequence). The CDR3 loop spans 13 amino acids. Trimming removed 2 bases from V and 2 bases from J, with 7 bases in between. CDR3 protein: CSARLAGNQPQHF. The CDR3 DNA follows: TGCAGTGCTAGATTGGCGGGCAATCAGCCCCAGCATTTT.

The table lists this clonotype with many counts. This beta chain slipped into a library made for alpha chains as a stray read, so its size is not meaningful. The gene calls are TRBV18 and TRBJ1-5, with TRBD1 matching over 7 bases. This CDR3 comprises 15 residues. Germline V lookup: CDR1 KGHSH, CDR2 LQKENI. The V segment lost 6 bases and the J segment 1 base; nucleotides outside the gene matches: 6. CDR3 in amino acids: CASSREGASNQPQHF. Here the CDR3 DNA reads TGTGCCAGCTCTCGAGAGGGGGCGAGCAATCAGCCCCAGCATTTT.

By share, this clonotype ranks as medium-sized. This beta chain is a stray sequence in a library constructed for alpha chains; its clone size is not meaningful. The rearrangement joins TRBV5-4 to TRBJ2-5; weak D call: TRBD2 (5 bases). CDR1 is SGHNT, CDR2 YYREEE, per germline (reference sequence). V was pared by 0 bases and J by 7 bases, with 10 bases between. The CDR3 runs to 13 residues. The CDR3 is CASSLVYGGTQYF. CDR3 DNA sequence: TGTGCCAGCAGCTTGGTATACGGAGGGACCCAGTACTTC.

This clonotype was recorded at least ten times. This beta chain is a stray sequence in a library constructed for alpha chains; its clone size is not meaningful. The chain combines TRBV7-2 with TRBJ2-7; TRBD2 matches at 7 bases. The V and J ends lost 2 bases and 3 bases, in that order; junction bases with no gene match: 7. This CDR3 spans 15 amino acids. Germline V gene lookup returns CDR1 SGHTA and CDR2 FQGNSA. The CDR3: CASSLNGGSYYEQYV. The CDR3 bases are TGTGCCAGCAGCTTAAACGGGGGGTCTTACTACGAGCAGTACGTC.

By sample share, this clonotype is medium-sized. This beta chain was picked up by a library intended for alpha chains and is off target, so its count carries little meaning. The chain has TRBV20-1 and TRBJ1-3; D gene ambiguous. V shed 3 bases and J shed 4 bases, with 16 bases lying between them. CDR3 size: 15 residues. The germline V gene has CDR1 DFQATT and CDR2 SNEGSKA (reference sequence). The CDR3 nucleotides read TGCAGTGCTAGTCTCTCGGTGTCAGCAGGAAACACCATATATTTT. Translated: CSASLSVSAGNTIYF.

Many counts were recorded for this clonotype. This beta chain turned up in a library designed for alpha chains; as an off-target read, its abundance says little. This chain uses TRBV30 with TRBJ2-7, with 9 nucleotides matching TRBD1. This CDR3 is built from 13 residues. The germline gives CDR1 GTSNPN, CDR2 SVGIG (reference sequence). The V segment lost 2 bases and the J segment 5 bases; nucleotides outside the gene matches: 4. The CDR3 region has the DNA TGTGCCTGGAGTCGGGACAGGGTTAACGAGCAGTACGTC. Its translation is CAWSRDRVNEQYV.

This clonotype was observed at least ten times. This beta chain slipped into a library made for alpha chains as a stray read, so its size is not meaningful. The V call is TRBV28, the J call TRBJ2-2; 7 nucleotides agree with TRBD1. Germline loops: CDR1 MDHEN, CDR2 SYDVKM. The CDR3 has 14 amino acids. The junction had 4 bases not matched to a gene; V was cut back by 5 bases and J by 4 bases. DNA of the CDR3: TGTGCCAGCAGTAAGGGGGCGGGCACCGGGGAGCTGTTTTTT. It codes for CASSKGAGTGELFF.

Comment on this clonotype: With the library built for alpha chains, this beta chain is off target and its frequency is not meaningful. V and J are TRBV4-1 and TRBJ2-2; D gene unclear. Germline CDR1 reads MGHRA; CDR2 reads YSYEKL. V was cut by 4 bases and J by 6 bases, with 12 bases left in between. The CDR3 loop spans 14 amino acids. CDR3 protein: CASSPDPWPGELFF. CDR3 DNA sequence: TGCGCCAGCAGCCCGGACCCTTGGCCCGGGGAGCTGTTTTTT.

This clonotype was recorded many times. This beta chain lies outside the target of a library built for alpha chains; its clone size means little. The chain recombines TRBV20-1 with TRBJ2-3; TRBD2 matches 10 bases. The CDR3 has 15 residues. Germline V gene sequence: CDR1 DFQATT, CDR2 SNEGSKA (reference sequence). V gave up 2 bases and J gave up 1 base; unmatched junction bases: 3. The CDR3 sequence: CSARSLAGGTDTQYF. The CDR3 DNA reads TGCAGTGCTAGATCCCTAGCGGGAGGCACAGATACGCAGTATTTT.

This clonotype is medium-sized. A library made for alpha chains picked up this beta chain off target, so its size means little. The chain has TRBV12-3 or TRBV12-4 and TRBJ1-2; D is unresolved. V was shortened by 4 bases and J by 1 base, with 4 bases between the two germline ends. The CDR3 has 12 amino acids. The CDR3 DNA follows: TGTGCCAGCAGTTGGGGTAACTATGGCTACACCTTC. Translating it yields CASSWGNYGYTF.

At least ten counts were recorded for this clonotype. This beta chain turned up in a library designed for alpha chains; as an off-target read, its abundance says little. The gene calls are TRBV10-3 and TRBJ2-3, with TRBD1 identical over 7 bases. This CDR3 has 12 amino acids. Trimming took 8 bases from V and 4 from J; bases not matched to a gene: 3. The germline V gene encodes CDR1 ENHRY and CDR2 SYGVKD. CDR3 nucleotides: TGTGCCATCGGGGGACAGTCAGATACGCAGTATTTT. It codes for CAIGGQSDTQYF.

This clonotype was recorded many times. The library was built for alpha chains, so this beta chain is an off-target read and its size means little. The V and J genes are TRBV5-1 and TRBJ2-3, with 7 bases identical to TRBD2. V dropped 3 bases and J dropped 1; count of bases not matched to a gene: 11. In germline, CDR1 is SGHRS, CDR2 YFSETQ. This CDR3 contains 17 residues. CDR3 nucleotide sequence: TGCGCCAGCAGCTACCCCTCGGAGCGGGGTGGCACAGATACGCAGTATTTT. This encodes CASSYPSERGGTDTQYF.

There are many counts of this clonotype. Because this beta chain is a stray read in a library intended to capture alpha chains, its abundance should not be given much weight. Here the CDR3 reads CASSSLEGQGWANTEAFF. The CDR3 DNA is TGTGCCAGCAGCTCATTAGAGGGGCAGGGGTGGGCGAACACTGAAGCTTTCTTT. The chain carries TRBV7-9 and TRBJ1-1; D is perhaps TRBD1 (6 bases). Germline-derived CDR1 and CDR2 are SEHNR and FQNEAQ (reference sequence). V was clipped by 4 bases and J by 1 base, with 22 bases between them. This CDR3 has 18 amino acids.

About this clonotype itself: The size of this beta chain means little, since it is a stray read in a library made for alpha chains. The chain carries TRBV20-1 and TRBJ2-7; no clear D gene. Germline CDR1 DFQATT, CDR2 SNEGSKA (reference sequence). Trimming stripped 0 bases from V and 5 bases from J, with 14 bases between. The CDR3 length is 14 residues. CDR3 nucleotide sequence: TGCAGTGCTAGAGACACGGTAGGGCCAAACGAGCAGTACGTC. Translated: CSARDTVGPNEQYV.

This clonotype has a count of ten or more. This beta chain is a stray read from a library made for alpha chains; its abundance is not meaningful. As DNA, the CDR3 is TGTGCCAGCAGCCAAGTTAGACCCGCCCCCTACGAGCAGTACTTC. This sequence encodes CASSQVRPAPYEQYF. The chain links TRBV4-2 to TRBJ2-7; D unresolved. This CDR3 region has 15 residues. The V and J ends lost 1 base and 2 bases respectively, with 12 bases between them. Per the germline V gene, CDR1 is LGHNA and CDR2 is YNFKEQ.

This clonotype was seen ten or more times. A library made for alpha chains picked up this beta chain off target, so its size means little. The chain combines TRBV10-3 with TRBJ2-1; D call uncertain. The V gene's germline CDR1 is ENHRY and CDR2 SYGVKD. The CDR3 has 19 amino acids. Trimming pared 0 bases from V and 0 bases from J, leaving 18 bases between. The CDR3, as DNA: TGTGCCATCAGTGAGTCGACTCGCGGACGGAAGAGCTCCTACAATGAGCAGTTCTTC. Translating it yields CAISESTRGRKSSYNEQFF.

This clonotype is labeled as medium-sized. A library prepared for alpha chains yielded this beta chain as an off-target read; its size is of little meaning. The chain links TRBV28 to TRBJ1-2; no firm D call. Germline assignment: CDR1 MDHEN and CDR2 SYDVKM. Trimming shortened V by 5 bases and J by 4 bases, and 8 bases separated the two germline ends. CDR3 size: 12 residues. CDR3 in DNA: TGTGCCAGCAGTAACTCGTTCTATGGCTACACCTTC. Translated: CASSNSFYGYTF.

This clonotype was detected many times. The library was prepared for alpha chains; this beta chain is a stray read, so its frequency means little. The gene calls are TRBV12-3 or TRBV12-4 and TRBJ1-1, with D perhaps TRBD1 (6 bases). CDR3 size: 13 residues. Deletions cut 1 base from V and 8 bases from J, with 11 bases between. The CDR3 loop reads CASSLDRDQEAFF. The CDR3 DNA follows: TGTGCCAGCAGTTTAGACAGGGACCAAGAAGCTTTCTTT.

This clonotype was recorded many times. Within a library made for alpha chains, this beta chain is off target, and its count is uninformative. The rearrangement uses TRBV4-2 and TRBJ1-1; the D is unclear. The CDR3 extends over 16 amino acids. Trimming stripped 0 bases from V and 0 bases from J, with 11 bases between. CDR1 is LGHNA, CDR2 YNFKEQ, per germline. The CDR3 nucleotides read TGTGCCAGCAGCCAAGACGACGGTTCACTGAACACTGAAGCTTTCTTT. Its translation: CASSQDDGSLNTEAFF.

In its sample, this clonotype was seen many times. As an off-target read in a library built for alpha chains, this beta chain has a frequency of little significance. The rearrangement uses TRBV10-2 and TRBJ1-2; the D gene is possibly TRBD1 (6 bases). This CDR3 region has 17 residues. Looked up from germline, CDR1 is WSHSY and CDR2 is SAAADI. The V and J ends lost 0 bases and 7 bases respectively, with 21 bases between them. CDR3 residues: CASSESSGANLYGGYTF. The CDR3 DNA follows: TGCGCCAGCAGTGAGTCGTCAGGGGCCAACCTCTACGGTGGCTACACCTTC.

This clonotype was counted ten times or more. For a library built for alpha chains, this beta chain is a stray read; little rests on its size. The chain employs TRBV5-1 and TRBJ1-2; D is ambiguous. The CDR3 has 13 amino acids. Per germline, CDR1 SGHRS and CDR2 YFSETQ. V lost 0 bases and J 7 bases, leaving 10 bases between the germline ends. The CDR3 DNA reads TGCGCCAGCAGCTTGGAGCAAGGCACTGGCTACACCTTC. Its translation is CASSLEQGTGYTF.

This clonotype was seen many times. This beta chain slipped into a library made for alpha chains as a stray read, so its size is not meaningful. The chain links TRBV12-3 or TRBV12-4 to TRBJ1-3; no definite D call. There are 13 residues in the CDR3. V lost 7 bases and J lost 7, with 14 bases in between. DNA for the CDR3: TGTGCCAGCATTCGCGAGAACAGTAACACCATATATTTT. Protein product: CASIRENSNTIYF.

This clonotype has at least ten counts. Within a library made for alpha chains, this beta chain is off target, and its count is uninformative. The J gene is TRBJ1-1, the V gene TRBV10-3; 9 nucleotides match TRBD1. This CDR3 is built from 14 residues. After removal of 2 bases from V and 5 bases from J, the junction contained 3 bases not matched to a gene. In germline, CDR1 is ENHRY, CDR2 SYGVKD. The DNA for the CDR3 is TGTGCCATCAGTGAGGGACAGGGGTTAACTGAAGCTTTCTTT. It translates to CAISEGQGLTEAFF.